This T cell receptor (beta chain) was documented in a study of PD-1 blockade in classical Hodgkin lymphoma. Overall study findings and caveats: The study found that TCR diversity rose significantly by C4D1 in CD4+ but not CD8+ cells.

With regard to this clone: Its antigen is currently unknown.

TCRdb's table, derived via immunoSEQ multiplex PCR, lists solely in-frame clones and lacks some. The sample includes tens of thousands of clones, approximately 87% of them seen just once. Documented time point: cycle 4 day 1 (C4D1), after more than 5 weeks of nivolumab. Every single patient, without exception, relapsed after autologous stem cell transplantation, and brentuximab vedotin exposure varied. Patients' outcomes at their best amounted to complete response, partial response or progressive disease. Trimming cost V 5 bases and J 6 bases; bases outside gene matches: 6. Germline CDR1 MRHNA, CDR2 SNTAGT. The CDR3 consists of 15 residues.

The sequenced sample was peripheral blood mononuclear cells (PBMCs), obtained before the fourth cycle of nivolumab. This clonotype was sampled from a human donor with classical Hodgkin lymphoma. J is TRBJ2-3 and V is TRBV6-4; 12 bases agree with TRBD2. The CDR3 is CASSKTSGGTDTQYF. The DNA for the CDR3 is TGTGCCAGCAGTAAAACTAGCGGGGGGACTGATACGCAGTATTTT.